This T cell receptor (beta chain) is from a study of breast tumors, draining lymph nodes, adjacent tissues. There are many counts of this clonotype. What it recognizes is unknown. MiXCR, run by TCRdb on the multiplex PCR reads, gives a single entry per CDR3 protein. This table has roughly 220,000 distinct CDR3 sequences, approximately 36% appearing once. Study-level findings and limits: Tumor TCR diversity was below lymph nodes but above nontumor tissue. Most tumor T cells seemingly derive from lymph node, then expand in tumor.

Per the germline V gene, CDR1 is MRHNA and CDR2 is SNTAGT. With 0 bases clipped from V and 6 bases from J, the junction kept 7 bases outside the gene matches. The CDR3 is 16 amino acids. Breast cancer patients provided tissue from their axillary draining lymph nodes. The chain has TRBV6-4 and TRBJ2-2; 7 nucleotides align to TRBD2. The sequence was collected from a female donor with breast cancer. Some clones in this sample may be carry-over from other donors' samples. Sequenced sample: axillary lymph node tissue. In DNA, the CDR3 is TGTGCCAGCAGTGACTCCCAGGCGGGAGAAGCCGGGGAGCTGTTTTTT. It is translated as CASSDSQAGEAGELFF.